Below are 32 T cell receptor beta chains sequenced from a single sample in a study of PD-1 blockade in classical Hodgkin lymphoma. Described time point: cycle 4 day 1 (C4D1), after 6 weeks of nivolumab. Each of the patients experienced relapse following autologous stem cell transplantation, and their brentuximab vedotin exposure differed. PBMCs, once thawed, yielded CD8+ T cells isolated by magnetic negative selection. Sequenced by immunoSEQ multiplex PCR; TCRdb stores in-frame clones only, minus some. The table has around 21,000 clones, over 65% seen once. The material was CD8+ T cells from blood, obtained before the fourth cycle of nivolumab. All receptors come from a human donor with classical Hodgkin lymphoma.

This clone was recorded a few times. The chain recombines TRBV9 with TRBJ1-5; 7 bases agree with TRBD1. Germline assignment: CDR1 SGDLS and CDR2 YYNGEE. V lost 3 bases and J lost 0; bases outside the gene matches: 3. This CDR3 is built from 15 residues. The CDR3 here is CASSDRGFSNQPQHF. For the CDR3, the DNA is TGTGCCAGCAGCGACAGGGGTTTTAGCAATCAGCCCCAGCATTTT.

The CDR3 bases are TGTGCCAGCAGTCACTTCCAGGGTGGAGCTTACTACGAGCAGTACTTC. Its protein is CASSHFQGGAYYEQYF. V usage is TRBV5-4 and J usage is TRBJ2-7; a weak D match, TRBD1 (5 bases). The V gene's germline CDR1 is SGHNT and CDR2 YYREEE (reference sequence). Trimming removed 5 bases at V and 3 bases at J, with 21 bases between. This CDR3 has 16 amino acids.

J is TRBJ2-7 and V is TRBV29-1; no firm D call. Trimming removed 0 bases at V and 4 bases at J, with 10 bases between. The CDR3 runs 13 residues. Looked up from germline, CDR1 is SQVTM and CDR2 is ANQGSEA. The CDR3 loop is CSVEDRSGYEQYF. For the CDR3, the DNA is TGCAGCGTTGAAGATAGGAGTGGTTACGAGCAGTACTTC.

CDR3 DNA sequence: TGTGCCAGCTTGGGACAGAGGGGAGGTGAGCAGTACTTC. It encodes CASLGQRGGEQYF. The rearrangement links TRBV28 to TRBJ2-7; the D gene is possibly TRBD1 (7 bases). CDR3 length: 13 amino acids. Germline values: CDR1 MDHEN, CDR2 SYDVKM. Trimming stripped 8 bases from V and 7 bases from J, with 18 bases between.

This clone was found once. The genes are TRBV6-1 and TRBJ1-1, with D possibly matching TRBD1 (5 bases). The CDR3 is 15 amino acids. Germline loops: CDR1 MNHNS, CDR2 SASEGT. V was trimmed by 6 bases and J by 1 base, leaving 15 bases between them. The CDR3 sequence: CASSPNQGGNTEAFF. The CDR3, as DNA: TGTGCCAGCAGCCCAAACCAGGGCGGGAACACTGAAGCTTTCTTT.

The V call is TRBV4-2, the J call TRBJ2-5, with 7 bases that match TRBD2. V was clipped by 0 bases and J by 4 bases; unmatched bases: 5. There are 15 residues in the CDR3. CDR1 LGHNA and CDR2 YNFKEQ come from the germline V gene. CDR3 loop: CASSQESGTLETQYF. CDR3 coding DNA: TGTGCCAGCAGCCAAGAAAGCGGGACTTTAGAGACCCAGTACTTC.

V usage is TRBV29-1 and J usage is TRBJ1-2; no definite D call. Trimming removed 7 bases from V and 4 bases from J, with 13 bases in between. This CDR3 region has 12 residues. The germline CDR1 and CDR2 sequences are SQVTM and ANQGSEA. The chain's CDR3 is CSAPIDAYGYTF. CDR3 nucleotide sequence: TGCAGCGCCCCTATTGACGCCTATGGCTACACCTTC. The whole variable domain, filled in from reference TRBV29-1 and TRBJ1-2, reads SAVISQKPSRDICQRGTSLTIQCQVDSQVTMMFWYRQQPGQSLTLIATANQGSEATYESGFVIDKFPISRPNLTFSTLTVSNMSPEDSSIYLCSAPIDAYGYTFGSGTRLTVV.

This rearrangement joins TRBV4-3 to TRBJ1-5; D is undetermined. V was pared by 0 bases and J by 6 bases, with 12 bases between. Germline-derived CDR1 and CDR2 are LGHNA and YSLEER. The CDR3 spans 15 residues. In nucleotides, the CDR3 is TGCGCCAGCAGCCAAGATCGAGTGAGTAGTCAGCCCCAGCATTTT. This sequence encodes CASSQDRVSSQPQHF.

The chain is built from TRBV5-1 and TRBJ2-7; unclear D gene. V was trimmed by 4 bases and J by 3 bases, leaving 11 bases between them. Germline V gives CDR1 SGHRS, CDR2 YFSETQ. This CDR3 is built from 13 residues. The CDR3 spells CASSPWQSYEQYF. CDR3 DNA sequence: TGCGCCAGCAGCCCCTGGCAGAGCTACGAGCAGTACTTC.

The chain is built from TRBV19 and TRBJ1-1, with TRBD1 identical over 8 bases. CDR1 is LNHDA and CDR2 is SQIVND in the germline V gene (reference sequence). The CDR3 is 13 residues long. V was clipped by 5 bases and J by 4 bases; unmatched bases: 3. The CDR3 DNA is TGTGCCAGTAGTCAACAGGGGGGCACTGAAGCTTTCTTT. It yields the protein CASSQQGGTEAFF. The entire variable domain, with the rest obtained from reference TRBV19 and TRBJ1-1, is as follows: DGGITQSPKYLFRKEGQNVTLSCEQNLNHDAMYWYRQDPGQGLRLIYYSQIVNDFQKGDIAEGYSVSREKKESFPLTVTSAQKNPTAFYLCASSQQGGTEAFFGQGTRLTVV.

This chain connects TRBV9 to TRBJ2-2; no clear D. Between the trimmed V and J ends, which lost 3 bases and 6 bases, there was a span of 3 bases. The CDR3 has 11 residues. Germline CDR1 SGDLS, CDR2 YYNGEE. In DNA, the CDR3 is TGTGCCAGCAGCGAGGCCGGGGAGCTGTTTTTT. It codes for CASSEAGELFF.

The V and J genes are TRBV5-6 and TRBJ1-2, with TRBD1 matching over 7 bases. This CDR3 region has 14 residues. V dropped 4 bases and J dropped 7; count of bases not matched to a gene: 10. The germline gives CDR1 SGHDT, CDR2 YYEEEE. CDR3: CASSPTGDGGGYTF. The CDR3 nucleotides read TGTGCCAGCAGCCCCACAGGGGATGGTGGTGGCTACACCTTC.

V usage is TRBV28 and J usage is TRBJ2-5; 14 bases map to TRBD2. Germline loops: CDR1 MDHEN, CDR2 SYDVKM. The V gene end was trimmed by 10 bases and the J gene end by 1 base; junction bases not matched to a gene: 5. The CDR3 is 15 residues long. CDR3 protein: CAINGLAGGQETQYF. The CDR3 DNA sequence: TGTGCCATTAACGGACTAGCGGGGGGCCAAGAGACCCAGTACTTC.

The chain couples TRBV7-9 to TRBJ1-1; maybe TRBD1 (6 bases). Germline V gene data show CDR1 as SEHNR and CDR2 as FQNEAQ (reference sequence). The CDR3 extends over 17 amino acids. Trimming stripped 5 bases from V and 3 bases from J, with 22 bases between. The CDR3 loop is CASSAPQGRPQDTEAFF. Here the CDR3 DNA reads TGTGCCAGCAGCGCTCCCCAGGGGCGACCCCAGGACACTGAAGCTTTCTTT.

V usage is TRBV7-6 and J usage is TRBJ2-1; 8 nucleotides align to TRBD2. Germline V gene lookup returns CDR1 SGHVS and CDR2 FNYEAQ. The CDR3 covers 16 residues. V was pared by 1 base and J by 2 bases, with 4 bases of the junction left unmatched. The CDR3 here is CASSLGAGGAYNEQFF. CDR3 coding DNA: TGTGCCAGCAGCTTAGGTGCGGGAGGCGCCTACAATGAGCAGTTCTTC. Full variable domain (rest looked up from reference TRBV7-6 and TRBJ2-1): GAGVSQSPRYKVTKRGQDVALRCDPISGHVSLYWYRQALGQGPEFLTYFNYEAQQDKSGLPNDRFSAERPEGSISTLTIQRTEQRDSAMYRCASSLGAGGAYNEQFFGPGTRLTVL.

This chain connects TRBV7-2 to TRBJ2-3; a possible D gene is TRBD2 (6 bases). This CDR3 spans 17 amino acids. V lost 4 bases, J lost 2 bases, and 19 bases lay in between. From germline, CDR1 is SGHTA and CDR2 FQGNSA. Here the CDR3 reads CASSWGIKAGSTDTQYF. CDR3 coding DNA: TGTGCCAGCAGCTGGGGTATCAAGGCGGGGTCCACAGATACGCAGTATTTT.

This clone was counted a single time. The V and J genes are TRBV7-9 and TRBJ2-1; D gene uncertain. Germline-derived CDR1 and CDR2 are SEHNR and FQNEAQ (reference sequence). There are 12 residues in the CDR3. Trimming stripped 1 base from V and 9 bases from J, with 7 bases between. CDR3 in DNA: TGTGCCAGCAGCTTAGTTCCGCGTGAGCAGTTCTTC. Translation gives CASSLVPREQFF.

V usage is TRBV7-6 and J usage is TRBJ2-3; 8 bases are shared with TRBD2. The CDR3 runs 15 residues. Germline loops: CDR1 SGHVS, CDR2 FNYEAQ. V gave up 5 bases and J gave up 3 bases; unmatched junction bases: 7. The CDR3: CASSPSGGQTDTQYF. CDR3 bases: TGTGCCAGCAGCCCTTCGGGGGGGCAAACAGATACGCAGTATTTT. Looking up the rest from reference TRBV7-6 and TRBJ2-3 gives the full variable domain: GAGVSQSPRYKVTKRGQDVALRCDPISGHVSLYWYRQALGQGPEFLTYFNYEAQQDKSGLPNDRFSAERPEGSISTLTIQRTEQRDSAMYRCASSPSGGQTDTQYFGPGTRLTVL.

This clone came up once. This rearrangement joins TRBV28 to TRBJ2-7; 7 bases agree with TRBD1. Germline V gene data show CDR1 as MDHEN and CDR2 as SYDVKM. Trimming at V came to 11 bases and at J to 3 bases, leaving 13 bases not matched to a gene. The CDR3 is 14 amino acids. CDR3 protein: CAGSRTGKLYEQYF. The CDR3 bases are TGTGCCGGCTCGAGGACAGGCAAACTCTACGAGCAGTACTTC.

The chain combines TRBV27 with TRBJ2-7; 7 nucleotides align to TRBD1. Germline CDR1 and CDR2: MNHEY and SMNVEV (reference sequence). V was clipped by 2 bases and J by 0 bases; unmatched bases: 4. The CDR3 runs 15 residues. CDR3 amino acids: CASSLATGFSYEQYF. As DNA, the CDR3 is TGTGCCAGCAGTTTAGCGACAGGGTTCTCCTACGAGCAGTACTTC.

This clone has only one observation. The chain joins TRBV5-6 to TRBJ2-7; D is unresolved. V lost 0 bases and J 6 bases, leaving 7 bases between the germline ends. Germline loops: CDR1 SGHDT, CDR2 YYEEEE. The CDR3 is 12 amino acids. The CDR3 sequence is CASSLGYREQYF. The DNA of the CDR3 is TGTGCCAGCAGCTTGGGTTACCGCGAGCAGTACTTC. Combining the CDR3 with reference TRBV5-6 and TRBJ2-7 gives the whole variable domain DAGVTQSPTHLIKTRGQQVTLRCSPKSGHDTVSWYQQALGQGPQFIFQYYEEEERQRGNFPDRFSGHQFPNYSSELNVNALLLGDSALYLCASSLGYREQYFGPGTRLTVT.

The chain links TRBV28 to TRBJ1-2; 7 positions agree with TRBD1. The germline gives CDR1 MDHEN, CDR2 SYDVKM. After removal of 4 bases from V and 6 bases from J, the junction contained 11 bases not matched to a gene. The CDR3 extends over 15 amino acids. The CDR3 reads CASSYPGQNLDGYTF. DNA for the CDR3: TGTGCCAGCAGTTACCCGGGACAGAACCTAGATGGCTACACCTTC.

The chain employs TRBV25-1 and TRBJ1-2; D remains ambiguous. Germline CDR1 and CDR2: MGHDK and SYGVNS. This CDR3 is 13 amino acids long. V gave up 5 bases and J gave up 8 bases, with 15 bases separating them. Written as DNA, the CDR3 is TGTGCCAGCAGTCTTACAGATTATGGGGGCTACACCTTC. Its translation: CASSLTDYGGYTF.

This rearrangement joins TRBV27 to TRBJ2-5, with TRBD2 matching 12 bases. Trimming at V came to 3 bases and at J to 4 bases, leaving 6 bases not matched to a gene. The germline gives CDR1 MNHEY, CDR2 SMNVEV (reference sequence). The CDR3 consists of 16 residues. The CDR3 DNA reads as TGTGCCAGCAGTTTCTTACTAGCGGGGGGTCCAGAGACCCAGTACTTC. It specifies CASSFLLAGGPETQYF.

The chain couples TRBV30 to TRBJ2-3, with 11 positions matching TRBD2. Germline V gene data show CDR1 as GTSNPN and CDR2 as SVGIG (reference sequence). V dropped 8 bases and J dropped 4; count of bases not matched to a gene: 5. This CDR3 has 13 residues. CDR3 coding DNA: TGTGCCCGTAGCGGGGGGGAGGCAGATACGCAGTATTTT. The encoded protein is CARSGGEADTQYF. Full variable domain (rest looked up from reference TRBV30 and TRBJ2-3): SQTIHQWPATLVQPVGSPLSLECTVEGTSNPNLYWYRQAAGRGLQLLFYSVGIGQISSEVPQNLSASRPQDRQFILSSKKLLLSDSGFYLCARSGGEADTQYFGPGTRLTVL.

This chain joins TRBV2 and TRBJ2-7; tentative D call: TRBD1 (6 bases). Trimming left V 8 bases short and J 2 bases short, with 16 bases between. Germline lookup yields CDR1 SNHLY and CDR2 FYNNEI. The CDR3 is made up of 14 amino acids. CDR3 coding DNA: TGTGCCAGCTATCATCGGGACAACACCTACGAGCAGTACTTC. It translates to CASYHRDNTYEQYF.

The chain employs TRBV6-4 and TRBJ2-5; D unresolved. V dropped 3 bases and J dropped 2 bases, with 1 base sitting between them. Germline CDR1 is MRHNA and CDR2 is SNTAGT. This CDR3 is 11 amino acids long. CDR3 sequence: CASSDQETQYF. Here the CDR3 DNA reads TGTGCCAGCAGTGATCAAGAGACCCAGTACTTC.

This chain connects TRBV7-6 to TRBJ2-5, with D tentatively TRBD1 (5 bases). The germline V gene encodes CDR1 SGHVS and CDR2 FNYEAQ. The CDR3 spans 16 residues. Trimming stripped 1 base from V and 4 bases from J, with 16 bases between. The CDR3 is CASSLGPDSNSETQYF. The CDR3 DNA reads as TGTGCCAGCAGCTTAGGGCCAGACAGTAACTCAGAGACCCAGTACTTC. Drawing the rest from reference TRBV7-6 and TRBJ2-5, the complete variable domain is GAGVSQSPRYKVTKRGQDVALRCDPISGHVSLYWYRQALGQGPEFLTYFNYEAQQDKSGLPNDRFSAERPEGSISTLTIQRTEQRDSAMYRCASSLGPDSNSETQYFGPGTRLLVL.

The chain combines TRBV29-1 with TRBJ1-1; 7 bases are shared with TRBD1. V dropped 7 bases and J dropped 4; count of bases not matched to a gene: 12. CDR1 and CDR2 from the germline V gene are SQVTM and ANQGSEA. The CDR3 contains 14 residues. CDR3 residues: CSGDRVVSGTEAFF. DNA of the CDR3: TGCAGCGGTGACAGGGTTGTTAGTGGCACTGAAGCTTTCTTT.

The rearrangement uses TRBV27 and TRBJ1-1; perhaps TRBD1 as D (6 bases). The CDR3 sequence is 15 residues long. Germline values: CDR1 MNHEY, CDR2 SMNVEV (reference sequence). Trimming pared 7 bases from V and 4 bases from J, leaving 19 bases between. The CDR3 region is CASIRDTFNPTEAFF. CDR3 nucleotides: TGTGCCAGCATCCGGGACACCTTTAACCCCACTGAAGCTTTCTTT.

CDR3 in amino acids: CSARGGTEQYF. The CDR3 DNA sequence: TGCAGTGCTAGAGGAGGGACTGAGCAGTACTTC. V and J are TRBV20-1 and TRBJ2-7, with D possibly being TRBD2 (6 bases). The V gene lost 1 base and the J gene lost 7 bases, with 8 bases spanning the gap. The germline CDR1 and CDR2 sequences are DFQATT and SNEGSKA (reference sequence). CDR3 length: 11 residues.

This chain joins TRBV5-6 and TRBJ1-1; D perhaps matches TRBD1 (6 bases). Trimming stripped 1 base from V and 4 bases from J, with 8 bases between. The CDR3 is made up of 13 amino acids. Germline V gene lookup returns CDR1 SGHDT and CDR2 YYEEEE. CDR3 bases: TGTGCCAGCAGCTTGCCAGGGGCCACTGAAGCTTTCTTT. It yields the protein CASSLPGATEAFF.